This T cell receptor beta chain was sequenced during a study of blood T cell repertoires in COVID-19. This CDR3 has 11 residues. Germline values: CDR1 PRHDT, CDR2 FYEKMQ (reference sequence). As for this clone: Germline is not matched at one junction end, which may reflect a read error.

Original analysis: Estimation of nucleated cell counts relied on the amplification of reference gene primers. Sequenced by immunoSEQ multiplex PCR; TCRdb stores in-frame clones only, minus some. V and J calls and clone size are as listed in that table; D and trimming were resolved from the DNA. Of roughly 360,000 clones in the sample, about 87% are singletons; the top ten hold 1% to 1.5%. Sequences were obtained from PBMCs or T cells enriched from blood (not recorded which). This receptor was obtained from a man aged 25 to 45 who had recovered from COVID-19. This rearrangement joins TRBV13 to TRBJ1-2; D not certain. The CDR3 loop is CASSLGATLVF. The CDR3 region has the DNA TGTGCCAGCAGCTTAGGGGCGACTCTGGTCTTC.